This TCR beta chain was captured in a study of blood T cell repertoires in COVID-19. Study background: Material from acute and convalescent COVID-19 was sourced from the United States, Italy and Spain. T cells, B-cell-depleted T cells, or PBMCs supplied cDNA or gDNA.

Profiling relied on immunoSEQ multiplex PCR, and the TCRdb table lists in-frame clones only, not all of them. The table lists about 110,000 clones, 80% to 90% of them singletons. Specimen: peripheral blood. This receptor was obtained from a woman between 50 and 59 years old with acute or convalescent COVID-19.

CDR3 sequence reads: CASGVPSGSTGELFF. CDR3 coding DNA: TGTGCCAGTGGGGTCCCTAGCGGAAGCACCGGGGAGCTGTTTTTT. The rearrangement links TRBV28 to TRBJ2-2; 7 positions match TRBD2. The V and J ends lost 9 bases and 4 bases, in that order; junction bases with no gene match: 11. CDR3 length: 15 amino acids. Germline CDR1 MDHEN, CDR2 SYDVKM.